The sequence of this T cell receptor beta chain was determined in a study of T cells in localized non-small cell lung cancer. Study-wide results and limits: Because only a single region of the tumor was sequenced, heterogeneity remains possible.

Sequencing used immunoSEQ multiplex PCR; TCRdb keeps in-frame clones, though not all of them. The table records under 50,000 clones, 86% of them present only once. With 5 bases removed from V and 6 bases from J, the gap between germline ends came to 14 bases. CDR3 length equals 13 residues. CDR1 is MNHNY, CDR2 SVGAGI, per germline (reference sequence). Worth noting for this clone: Its cognate antigen is unknown.

This chain joins TRBV6-6 and TRBJ2-7; maybe TRBD2 (5 bases). Here the sequenced sample was peripheral blood mononuclear cells, taken before any cancer treatment. The origin of this receptor is a male donor at least 60 years old with stage II lung adenocarcinoma. CDR3 in DNA: TGTGCCAGCAGTCAACCTATGGGGAGCGAGCAGTACTTC. Amino acid sequence: CASSQPMGSEQYF.